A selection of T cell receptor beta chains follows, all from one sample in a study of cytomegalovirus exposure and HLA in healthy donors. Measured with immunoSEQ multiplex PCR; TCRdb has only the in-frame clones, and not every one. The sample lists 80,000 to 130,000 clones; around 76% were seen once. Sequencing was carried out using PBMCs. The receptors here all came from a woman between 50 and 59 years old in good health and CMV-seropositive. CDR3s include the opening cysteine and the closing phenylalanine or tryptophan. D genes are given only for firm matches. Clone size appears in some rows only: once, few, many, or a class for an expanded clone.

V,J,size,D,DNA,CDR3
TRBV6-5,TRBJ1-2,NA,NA,TGTGCCAGCAGTTACACGGGGTGGGCTAACTATGGCTACACCTTC,CASSYTGWANYGYTF
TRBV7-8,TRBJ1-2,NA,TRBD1,TGTGCCAGCAGCGTAGAACGGGACAGCCTAGGAGTGTTTTTC,CASSVERDSLGVFF
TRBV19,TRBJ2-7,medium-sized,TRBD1,TGTGCCAGTAGTAGTGGGACAGGGGGATTCGAGCAGTACTTC,CASSSGTGGFEQYF
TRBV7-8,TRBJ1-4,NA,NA,TGTGCCAGCAGCCGTCTGGCGACACAGGGTAAAGGCATGAATGAAAAACTGTTTTTT,CASSRLATQGKGMNEKLFF
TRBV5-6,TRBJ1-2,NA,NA,TGTGCCAGCAGCCCTTGGCCTGCGGACTATGGCTACACCTTC,CASSPWPADYGYTF
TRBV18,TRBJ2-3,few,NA,TGTGCCAGCTCACCACCGGGGCGGTTAAGCACAGATACGCAGTATTTT,CASSPPGRLSTDTQYF
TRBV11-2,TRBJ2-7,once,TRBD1,TGTGCCAGCAGCTCGGGACAGGGAAGCTCCTACGAGCAGTACTTC,CASSSGQGSSYEQYF
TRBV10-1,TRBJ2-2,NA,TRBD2,TGCGCCAGCAGTGGACTAGCGGGTTTGAGCACCGGGGAGCTGTTTTTT,CASSGLAGLSTGELFF
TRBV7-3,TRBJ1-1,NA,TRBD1,TGTGCCAGCCGACCTGGACAGGGTGGTAGCGAAGCTTTCTTT,CASRPGQGGSEAFF
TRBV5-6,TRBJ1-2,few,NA,TGTGCCAGCAGCTTCCAGGGGCGCACCTATGGCTACACCTTC,CASSFQGRTYGYTF
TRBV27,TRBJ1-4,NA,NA,TGTGCCAGCAGTCCTCTGGGCCGGGAGGGTGAAAAACTGTTTTTT,CASSPLGREGEKLFF
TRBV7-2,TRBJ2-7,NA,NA,TGTGCCAGCAGCAGCCGGGACATCACCTACGAGCAGTACTTC,CASSSRDITYEQYF
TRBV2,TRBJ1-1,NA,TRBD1,TGTGCCAGCAGTGTACTTGTTTTGCGGGGGGCAGTACACAGGGGAATAGCTTTCTTT,CASSVLVLRGAVHRGIAFF
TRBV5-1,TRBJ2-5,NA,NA,TGCGCCAGCAGCCAGGAGGGGAGTAGGCAAGAGACCCAGTACTTC,CASSQEGSRQETQYF
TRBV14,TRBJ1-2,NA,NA,TGTGCCAGCAGCCAAGCGGGGGATGGCTACACCTTC,CASSQAGDGYTF
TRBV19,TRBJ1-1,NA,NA,TGTGCCAGTAGTAGCACCCCGGGAGGCACTGAAGCTTTCTTT,CASSSTPGGTEAFF
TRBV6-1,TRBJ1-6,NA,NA,TGTGCCAGCAGTGGGACTGTACCCCTCCACTTT,CASSGTVPLHF
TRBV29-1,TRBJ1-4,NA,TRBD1,TGCAGCGTTGAGGTGACAGGGGTTAATGAAAAACTGTTTTTT,CSVEVTGVNEKLFF
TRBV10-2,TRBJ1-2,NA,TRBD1,TGCGCCACCATAGGACAGGGGGCGATCGGCTACACCTTC,CATIGQGAIGYTF
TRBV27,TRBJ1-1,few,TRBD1,TGTGCCAGCAGTTCCACCCGACAGGGGCTCACTGAAGCTTTCTTT,CASSSTRQGLTEAFF
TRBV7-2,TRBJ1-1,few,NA,TGTGCCAACCAGCTTTGGAGTTGGCAGGGGCGAAGACCTAACACTGAAGCTTTCTTT,CANQLWSWQGRRPNTEAFF
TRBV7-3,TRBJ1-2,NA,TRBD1,TGTGCCAGCAGCTTGGACAGGGTGGGGTATGGCTACACCTTC,CASSLDRVGYGYTF
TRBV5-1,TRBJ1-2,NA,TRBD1,TGCGCCAGCAGCTGGAGGGACAGTCTAAATGGCTACACCTTC,CASSWRDSLNGYTF
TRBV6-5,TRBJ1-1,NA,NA,TGTGCCAGCAGTGCGGGGCAGATGAACACTGAAGCTTTCTTT,CASSAGQMNTEAFF
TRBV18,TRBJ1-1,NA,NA,TGTGCCAGCTCACCATCAGGGGCTGGCACTGAAGCTTTCTTT,CASSPSGAGTEAFF
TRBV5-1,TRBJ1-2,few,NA,TGCGCCAGCAGCTTGCATCAGGGCATGTGGGGCTACACCTTC,CASSLHQGMWGYTF
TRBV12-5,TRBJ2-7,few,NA,TGTGCTAGTGGTCCCCCAGGACTTTTCTACGAGCAGTACTTC,CASGPPGLFYEQYF
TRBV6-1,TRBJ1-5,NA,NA,TGTGCCAGCAGTGAAGGACAGGTCGACAATCAGCCCCAGCATTTT,CASSEGQVDNQPQHF
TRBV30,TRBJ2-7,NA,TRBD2,TGTGCCTGGAGTGGGGGGGGGTTGAGGGCGTCCTACGAGCAGTACTTC,CAWSGGGLRASYEQYF
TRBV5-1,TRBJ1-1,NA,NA,TGCGCCAGCAGCTTGGTAGCAGGGGCTAATGGTGAAGCTTTCTTT,CASSLVAGANGEAFF
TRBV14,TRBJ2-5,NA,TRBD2,TGTGCCAGCAGCCGACGGGGGGGAGGAGAGACCCAGTACTTC,CASSRRGGGETQYF
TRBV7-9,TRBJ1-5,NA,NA,TGTGCCAGCAGCTTATATGATCAGCCCCAGCATTTT,CASSLYDQPQHF
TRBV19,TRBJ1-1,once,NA,TGTGCCACCACCATCGGGGGTACTTTAACTCAAGCTTTCTTT,CATTIGGTLTQAFF
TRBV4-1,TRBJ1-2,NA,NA,TGCGCCAGCAGCCAAGGGGGAGCCAGCTTGTATGGCTACACCTTC,CASSQGGASLYGYTF
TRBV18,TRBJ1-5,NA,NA,TGTGCCAGCTCACCGGACAGAAATCAGCCCCAGCATTTT,CASSPDRNQPQHF
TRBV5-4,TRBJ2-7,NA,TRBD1,TGTGCCAGCAGCTTTTTAACGGGACAGGACTCCTACGAGCAGTACTTC,CASSFLTGQDSYEQYF
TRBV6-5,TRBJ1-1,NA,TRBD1,TGTGCCAGCAGCCGGGACAGGCGGAACACTGAAGCTTTCTTT,CASSRDRRNTEAFF
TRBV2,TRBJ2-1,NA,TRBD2,TGTGCCAGCAGTCGGACTAGCGGGGGAAGTGAGCAGTTCTTC,CASSRTSGGSEQFF